The T cell receptor beta chain described here comes from a study of shared clonotypes between healthy human individuals. Terminally differentiated effector memory CD45RA+ cells were left out of the naive CD8 fraction, which was CD45RO-negative and positively selected for CCR7. Sequencing used immunoSEQ multiplex PCR; TCRdb keeps in-frame clones, though not all of them. The sample records more than 2 million clones, around 96% being singletons. This CDR3 contains 15 residues. The junction had 9 bases not matched to a gene; V was cut back by 3 bases and J by 8 bases. The germline V gene has CDR1 SGHDT and CDR2 YYEEEE.

This clonotype originated in a man younger than 30 in good health. The sequenced material came from naive CD8+ T cells sorted from blood. The chain joins TRBV5-6 to TRBJ1-4, with 8 bases identical to TRBD1. DNA for the CDR3: TGTGCCAGCAGCTGGATGACAGGGGTCGAGGAAAAACTGTTTTTT. Its protein is CASSWMTGVEEKLFF. Full variable domain (remainder filled in from reference TRBV5-6 and TRBJ1-4): DAGVTQSPTHLIKTRGQQVTLRCSPKSGHDTVSWYQQALGQGPQFIFQYYEEEERQRGNFPDRFSGHQFPNYSSELNVNALLLGDSALYLCASSWMTGVEEKLFFGSGTQLSVL.